The rows below give T cell receptor beta chains drawn from one sample of a study of T-cell memory formation after mild COVID-19. Using its own MiXCR run on the 5' RACE reads, TCRdb lists one record per CDR3 protein. The repertoire consists of 150,000 or so distinct CDR3 sequences, with 13% to 15% occurring once and the leading ten covering roughly an eighth. The sequencing sample was made of PBMCs or a T cell subset sorted from them (not recorded which). The receptors stem from an adult woman who had mild COVID-19 (a few samples of this study predate the infection). Cell type and time point are not known. CDR3s include the opening cysteine and the closing phenylalanine or tryptophan. D genes are given only for firm matches. A clone size is listed for some rows: how often the clone was seen (once, few, many), or a class if it is expanded.

j_gene	d_gene	abundance	v_gene	len	CDR3nt	CDR3aa
TRBJ1-4	.	few	TRBV2	15	TGTGCCAGCAGTGAGGGGGGTGCAACTAATGAAAAACTGTTTTTT	CASSEGGATNEKLFF
TRBJ2-5	.	.	TRBV18	12	TGTGCCAGCGCCACCCGCGGAGAGACCCAGTACTTC	CASATRGETQYF
TRBJ2-6	.	few	TRBV3-1	16	TGTGCCAGCAGCCGAAGCCTCTCCCCTGGGGCCAACGTCCTGACTTTC	CASSRSLSPGANVLTF
TRBJ2-5	TRBD1	.	TRBV9	15	TGTGCCAGCAGCGTACAGGGGGCGTCCCAAGAGACCCAGTACTTC	CASSVQGASQETQYF
TRBJ2-1	.	few	TRBV6-2/TRBV6-3	20	TGTGCCAGCAGTTACCTAGGTATCAATGTGGAACAGCTGGTTCGCAATGAGCAGTTCTTC	CASSYLGINVEQLVRNEQFF
TRBJ2-2	TRBD1	.	TRBV9	17	TGTGCCAGCAGCCCCGGATGGGGACAGGGGAACACCGGGGAGCTGTTTTTT	CASSPGWGQGNTGELFF
TRBJ2-1	.	.	TRBV3-1	16	TGTGCCAGCAGCCAAGGATCTAGGCGCTCCTACAATGAGCAGTTCTTC	CASSQGSRRSYNEQFF
TRBJ2-1	TRBD2	few	TRBV3-1	15	TGTGCCAGCAGCCCGGGGACTAGCGGGACAGATGAGCAGTTCTTC	CASSPGTSGTDEQFF
TRBJ2-5	.	many	TRBV7-9	13	TGTGCCAGCGGCATTCGGAACCAAGAGACCCAGTACTTC	CASGIRNQETQYF
TRBJ1-2	.	.	TRBV5-1	13	TGCGCCAGCAGTGGGCTGTACTCCTATGGCTACACCTTC	CASSGLYSYGYTF
TRBJ1-2	TRBD1	.	TRBV6-2/TRBV6-3	12	TGTGCCAGCAGTTGGACAGGGTATGGCTACACCTTC	CASSWTGYGYTF
TRBJ1-1	.	.	TRBV20-1	13	TGCAGTGCTAGAGAAACCGAGAACACTGAAGCTTTCTTT	CSARETENTEAFF
TRBJ2-1	.	.	TRBV12-5	13	TGTGCTAGTGGTTTAGCGGTGGGCAATGAGCAGTTCTTC	CASGLAVGNEQFF
TRBJ1-6	TRBD1	.	TRBV5-4	15	TGTGCCAGCAGCTTAGACAGGGTGGGAAATTCACCCCTCCACTTT	CASSLDRVGNSPLHF
TRBJ2-3	.	.	TRBV7-9	13	TGTGCCAGCAGTATGATCTTCAGAGATACGCAGTATTTT	CASSMIFRDTQYF
TRBJ2-5	TRBD1	many	TRBV24-1	16	TGTGCCACCAGTGATTCCGAAGGGGGCAAGAGGGAGACCCAGTACTTC	CATSDSEGGKRETQYF
TRBJ2-5	TRBD2	.	TRBV6-2/TRBV6-3	15	TGTGCCAGCAGTCAAATAACTAGCGTCGGAGAGACCCAGTACTTC	CASSQITSVGETQYF
TRBJ2-2	.	few	TRBV9	11	TGTGCCAGCAGCGTAGCGTCGGAGCTGTTTTTT	CASSVASELFF
TRBJ2-7	TRBD2	.	TRBV4-3	15	TGCGCCAGCAGCCAAGGGGGGGGGGTCCCCTACGAGCAGTACTTC	CASSQGGGVPYEQYF
TRBJ2-5	.	.	TRBV21-1	18	TGTGCCAGCAGCGACCCCCCCAGGGGGGGGATTTACGGAGAGACCCAGTACTTC	CASSDPPRGGIYGETQYF
TRBJ2-5	TRBD2	few	TRBV30	18	TGTGCCTGGAGTGTACTTCGGACTAGCGGGAGCGGGTTAGAGACCCAGTACTTC	CAWSVLRTSGSGLETQYF
TRBJ2-1	.	.	TRBV6-2/TRBV6-3	13	TGTGCCAGCAGAAACAGGGCTTACAATGAGCAGTTCTTC	CASRNRAYNEQFF
TRBJ2-7	.	many	TRBV7-8	14	TGTGCCAGCAGCTTAACCCAGGTTCCCTACGAGCAGTACTTC	CASSLTQVPYEQYF
TRBJ2-1	.	few	TRBV5-1	13	TGCGCCAGCAGCTTGGCCGGGAGCAATGAGCAGTTCTTC	CASSLAGSNEQFF
TRBJ2-7	.	few	TRBV7-9	16	TGTGCCAGCACCCCCGCAGGGGTAGACGGTTCCTACGAGCAGTACTTC	CASTPAGVDGSYEQYF
TRBJ1-6	TRBD1	many	TRBV20-1	14	TGCAGTGTGATGCCGGGGACAGTATATTCACCCCTCCACTTT	CSVMPGTVYSPLHF
TRBJ2-5	TRBD2	few	TRBV15	16	TGTGCCACCAGCAAGGCGATTCCTAGCGGTAAAGAGACCCAGTACTTC	CATSKAIPSGKETQYF
TRBJ2-3	.	.	TRBV5-1	14	TGCGCCAGCAGCTCATCCCGGGGACCAAATACGCAGTATTTT	CASSSSRGPNTQYF
TRBJ1-5	.	once	TRBV4-2	12	TGTGACAGCAGTTATAGCAATCAGCCCCAGCATTTT	CDSSYSNQPQHF
TRBJ2-7	.	few	TRBV7-9	14	TGTGCCAGCAGCCCGACGACCGCGTCGCCCGAGCAGTACTTC	CASSPTTASPEQYF
TRBJ2-3	.	many	TRBV11-2	13	TGTGCCAGCAGCTTAGTTAGCACAGATACGCAGTATTTT	CASSLVSTDTQYF
TRBJ1-2	.	.	TRBV5-1	16	TGCGCCAGCAGCTTGGCAGGGACACCAACTAACTATGGCTACACCTTC	CASSLAGTPTNYGYTF
TRBJ2-1	TRBD2	.	TRBV7-6	15	TGTGACAGCAGCTTTGATAGCGGGAGGTACAATGAGCAGTTCTTC	CDSSFDSGRYNEQFF
TRBJ2-7	.	.	TRBV6-5	13	TGTGCCAGCAGTACAACACCGAACTACGAGCAGTACTTC	CASSTTPNYEQYF
TRBJ1-2	.	few	TRBV12-3/TRBV12-4	16	TGTGCCAGCAGTTTCCCGGCGGGGCAGGGGCTTACCGGCTACACCTTC	CASSFPAGQGLTGYTF
TRBJ2-7	.	many	TRBV7-2	15	TGTGCCAGCAGCTCCTCTAGCGAACCCTCCTACGAGCAGTACTTC	CASSSSSEPSYEQYF
TRBJ2-1	.	.	TRBV29-1	15	TGCAGCGCCCTGGGTTCCAGGGGAGGCTACAATGAGCAGTTCTTC	CSALGSRGGYNEQFF
TRBJ2-6	TRBD1	.	TRBV2	13	TGTGCCAGCAGTGAGGACAGGGCGCGCGTCCTGACTTTC	CASSEDRARVLTF
TRBJ2-1	.	.	TRBV20-1	14	TGCAGTGCTCCAGACACCCATAGGTACAATGAGCAGTTCTTC	CSAPDTHRYNEQFF
TRBJ2-7	.	.	TRBV9	16	TGTGCCAGCAGCTCCCAGGCAGGGAGCCTGGGCGACGAGCAGTACTTC	CASSSQAGSLGDEQYF
TRBJ1-1	.	.	TRBV7-3	15	TGTGCCAGCAGCTTAAGTCGTTTGGGGAACACTGAAGCTTTCTTT	CASSLSRLGNTEAFF
TRBJ2-1	.	many	TRBV12-3/TRBV12-4	13	TGTGCCAGCAGTTCGAGACGTTACAATGAGCAGTTCTTC	CASSSRRYNEQFF
TRBJ2-7	.	few	TRBV2	10	TGTGCCAGCAGTGGAATCGAGCAGTACTTC	CASSGIEQYF
TRBJ2-7	.	.	TRBV10-3	13	TGTGCCATCAGTGATTTGGGGGGCCACGAGCAGTACTTC	CAISDLGGHEQYF
TRBJ2-7	TRBD2	few	TRBV28	15	TGTGCCAGCACCCTGATGCGGGGGGCAGGATTGGAGCAGTACTTC	CASTLMRGAGLEQYF
TRBJ1-2	.	.	TRBV6-5	15	TGTGCCAGCAGTTACTCGACTGCCGGGTTCGGTGGCTACACCTTC	CASSYSTAGFGGYTF
TRBJ2-5	.	.	TRBV7-9	15	TGTGCCAGCAGCTTGGAGACCGGGACCCAAGAGACCCAGTACTTC	CASSLETGTQETQYF
TRBJ2-2	.	few	TRBV2	16	TGTGCCAGCAGTGGCTTTGGCTTGCTGAACACCGGGGAGCTGTTTTTT	CASSGFGLLNTGELFF
TRBJ2-1	.	few	TRBV25-1	15	TGTGCCAGCAGTGAATCCGGGACGAGCTACAATGAGCAGTTCTTC	CASSESGTSYNEQFF
TRBJ2-1	.	.	TRBV29-1	12	TGCAGCGTTTCAACAGGGTACAATGAGCAGTTCTTC	CSVSTGYNEQFF
TRBJ1-1	.	.	TRBV5-1	16	TGCGCCAGCAGCTTGACCGGGACAAGAGCGAACACTGAAGCTTTCTTT	CASSLTGTRANTEAFF
TRBJ1-5	.	few	TRBV30	13	TGTGCCTGGAGTACCAGGGGCCATCAGCCCCAGCATTTT	CAWSTRGHQPQHF
TRBJ1-5	.	.	TRBV7-6	15	TGTGCCAGCAGCCTAGCCCCGAGTAGCAATCAGCCCCAGCATTTT	CASSLAPSSNQPQHF
TRBJ1-1	TRBD1	many	TRBV12-3/TRBV12-4	14	TGTGCCAGCACTTCGACAGGGTTGAACACTGAAGCTTTCTTT	CASTSTGLNTEAFF
TRBJ2-7	TRBD1	.	TRBV18	15	TGTGCCAGCTCACCGGGGACAGCAAAAGCCTACGAGCAGTACTTC	CASSPGTAKAYEQYF
TRBJ2-7	.	.	TRBV18	14	TGTGCCAGCTCAACCGAATCACAGGCGGACGAGCAGTACTTC	CASSTESQADEQYF